What follows describes a single T cell receptor (beta chain). No cognate antigen has been identified for it. Nothing much larger sits one base from this clone, and base qualities are not available. The CDR3 starts with the cysteine, ends with the phenylalanine, and has 11 residues. Of all the DNA, just the CDR3 is kept, 33 bases in frame from base 1. Based on the germline V gene, the CDR1 and CDR2 sequences are SGHVS and FQNEAQ. Unmatched junction bases come to 1, with V trimmed by 4 bases and J by 8 bases. The sample belongs to a study of CD8+ T cells in alopecia areata (dated by TCRdb to 2017 to 2018). Regarding the study in general: The treated patients, all with moderate-to-severe alopecia areata, were enrolled in an open-label pilot trial of oral tofacitinib given at 5 to 10 mg twice daily. High-throughput TCRbeta sequencing was used to examine T cell clonal expansion in alopecia areata in both the C3H/HeJ mouse model and human patients. RNA was extracted with the PAXgene miRNA kit for fixed scalp, the miRNeasy kit for PBMCs, and the RNeasy kit for mouse skin. Scalp clonality was compared among normal scalp (n=4), patchy alopecia areata scalp (n=8), and alopecia totalis/universalis scalp (n=8). Human TCRbeta sequencing covered scalp tissue and sorted CD4+ and CD8+ peripheral blood T cells from patchy and totalis/universalis alopecia areata patients and healthy controls. immunoSEQ multiplex PCR using 35 Vbeta forward primers and 13 Jbeta reverse primers was used to amplify TCRbeta CDR3 regions. The SALT score, which quantifies the percentage of affected scalp surface area, was used to measure disease severity in treated patients. Patients stayed on tofacitinib for 6 to 18 months and then had 6 months of follow-up off drug so that delayed response and recurrence could be assessed. Biopsies were taken from tofacitinib-treated patients at baseline and at 4 and 24 weeks of treatment, and a later scalp biopsy was taken in several of the tofacitinib-treated patients.

Libraries came from the immunoSEQ multiplex PCR assay. RNA was extracted from all samples and reverse transcribed into cDNA as template for TCR sequencing. First-strand cDNA was synthesized using SuperScript III with a 2:1 mix of oligo-dT and random hexamers. A synthetic immune receptor repertoire was used to gauge amplification bias, and whatever bias remained was removed computationally. The authors' pipeline ran thus. Raw reads were preprocessed to remove errors, and CDR3 was defined by IMGT conventions from the conserved cysteine to phenylalanine. To get clonality, Shannon entropy was normalized by log2 of the number of productive unique TCRs and the result was subtracted from 1. Whether scalp clones were CD4 or CD8 was inferred by matching scalp TCRbeta sequences against CD4 and CD8 repertoires sorted from blood. Drawn from immuneACCESS, this table holds only the in-frame rearrangements with V and J called that TCRdb kept. Clones are partly lost; checked studies trace under half to an unresolved V gene and leave the rest unexplained. D and trimming come from the DNA, and the V and J calls and clone size come from that table. The sample yields 90,000 to 100,000 clones; around 55% were counted once. In total, the top ten clones hold around 15% of the sample.

The time point label of this sample denotes: about 4 weeks on oral tofacitinib. In light of the paper, this sample's treatment or condition label describes: oral pan-JAK inhibitor, 5-10 mg twice daily. From alopecia areata patients, peripheral blood was collected along with lesional scalp punch biopsies. PBMCs were separated by density centrifugation and stained for CD3, CD4 and CD8, after which CD4+ and CD8+ T cells were sorted on a FACSAria. The investigation overall reported the following: Unlike mouse skin, where gammadelta T cells dominate, normal human skin contains resident alphabeta T cells that get sequenced too, which complicates analysis of the scalp TCR repertoire. Because the treated cohort was small and had just a single nonresponder, larger studies are needed to establish links between baseline CD8+ expansion and response. With tofacitinib, both scalp clonality and the number of expanded CD8+ clones among the top 100 scalp clones went down significantly. Many expanded lesional clones persisted in scalp and blood during tofacitinib treatment, which may partly explain relapse after stopping treatment. Compared with normal scalp, lesional scalp had higher clonality and more expanded CD8+ clones, particularly in alopecia totalis/universalis, a pattern that suggests antigenic drive. Shared TCR sequences between patients were less evident than in mice, which may be partly attributable to HLA diversity in the patient population.

The sample in question was CD8+ T cells sorted from blood, obtained at week 4, from a patient treated with tofacitinib. The clonotype comes from a human donor with alopecia areata. The V gene is TRBV7-8 and the J gene is TRBJ1-1, with 7 bases matching TRBD1. The DNA is as follows: TGTGCCAGCAGCTCGACAGGGGAAGCTTTCTTT. Its coded protein is CASSSTGEAFF.